This T cell receptor (beta chain) was retrieved from a study of T cells after somatic rescue of genetic block. The CDR3 totals 13 residues. Trimming pared 8 bases from V and 4 bases from J, leaving 14 bases between. Per the germline V gene, CDR1 is MNHNY and CDR2 is SVGAGI (reference sequence). Sequencing was performed with immunoSEQ multiplex PCR; in TCRdb, only in-frame clones are kept and a portion is missing. The sample lists around 67,000 clones; around 92% were seen once. This TCR came from a man between 35 and 55 years old. Sequenced sample: peripheral blood mononuclear cells (PBMCs). V and J are TRBV6-6 and TRBJ1-1; a weak D match, TRBD1 (5 bases). The CDR3 protein is CASQRGQGTEAFF. CDR3 DNA: TGTGCCAGCCAAAGGGGCCAGGGCACTGAAGCTTTCTTT.